This T cell receptor beta chain appears in the sequencing data of a study of shared clonotypes between healthy human individuals. A remark on this clone: Its matching antigen is unknown. Other DNA sequences from this sample encode an identical CDR3 as well.

General study results and limits: Clonotype sharing among donors was expected to depend on sequencing depth.

Sequencing used immunoSEQ multiplex PCR; TCRdb keeps in-frame clones, though not all of them. The table lists over 2 million clones, approximately 95% of them singletons. The germline gives CDR1 SNHLY, CDR2 FYNNEI. The CDR3 extends over 13 amino acids. V shed 6 bases and J shed 0 bases, with 8 bases lying between them. Naive CD4+ cells were CD45RA-selected; the remaining cells were memory. The chain has TRBV2 and TRBJ1-1; the D is unclear. Input material: naive CD4+ T cells sorted from blood. Subset noted: CD45RA+ positively selected. This receptor was identified in a young man in good health. The CDR3 coding sequence is TGTGCCAGCAGCGGAGAGATGAACACTGAAGCTTTCTTT. Translating gives CASSGEMNTEAFF.